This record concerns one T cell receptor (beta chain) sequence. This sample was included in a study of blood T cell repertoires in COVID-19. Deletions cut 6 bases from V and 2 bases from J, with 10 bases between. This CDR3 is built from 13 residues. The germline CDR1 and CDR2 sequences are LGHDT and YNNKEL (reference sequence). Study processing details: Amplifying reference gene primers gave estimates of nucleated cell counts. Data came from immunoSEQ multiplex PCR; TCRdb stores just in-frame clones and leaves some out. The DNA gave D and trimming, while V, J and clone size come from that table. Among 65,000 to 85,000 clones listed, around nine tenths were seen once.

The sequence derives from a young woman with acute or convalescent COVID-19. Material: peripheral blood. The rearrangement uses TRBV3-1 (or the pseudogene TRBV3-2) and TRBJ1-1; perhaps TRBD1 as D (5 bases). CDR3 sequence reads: CASRGGPNTEAFF. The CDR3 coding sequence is TGTGCCAGCAGGGGGGGACCAAACACTGAAGCTTTCTTT.